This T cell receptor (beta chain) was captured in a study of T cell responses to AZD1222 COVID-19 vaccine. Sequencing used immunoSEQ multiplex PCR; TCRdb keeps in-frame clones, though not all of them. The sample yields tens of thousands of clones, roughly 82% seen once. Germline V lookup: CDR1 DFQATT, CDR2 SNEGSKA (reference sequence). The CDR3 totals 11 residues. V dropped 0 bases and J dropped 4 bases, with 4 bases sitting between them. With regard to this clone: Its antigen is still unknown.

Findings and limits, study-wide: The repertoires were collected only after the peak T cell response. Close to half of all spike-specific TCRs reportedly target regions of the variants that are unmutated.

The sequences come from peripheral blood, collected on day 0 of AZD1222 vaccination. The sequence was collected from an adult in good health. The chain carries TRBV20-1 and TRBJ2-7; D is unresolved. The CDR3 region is CSARDIYEQYF. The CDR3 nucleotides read TGCAGTGCTAGAGATATATACGAGCAGTACTTC.